Below, 26 T cell receptor beta chains from the same sample are listed, as sequenced in a study of T cells in Graves' hyperthyroidism and ophthalmopathy. The TCR beta CDR3 regions underwent amplification using RNA transcripts as the source. HTBI primers were used for first-round RT-PCR of the TCR CDR3. TCRdb reprocessed the multiplex PCR reads with MiXCR, giving one entry per CDR3 protein. The data show fewer than 650,000 distinct CDR3 sequences, approximately 49% seen once. The sequencing input was peripheral blood or thyroid tissue (not recorded which). Receptors originate from an adult woman with Graves' disease, either hyperthyroidism or ophthalmopathy (not recorded which).

With regard to this clonotype: A read error may account for a junction end that differs from germline. V usage is TRBV28 and J usage is TRBJ1-3, with no clear D. The length of the CDR3 is 13 residues. The germline V gene has CDR1 MDHEN and CDR2 SYDVKM. CDR3 sequence (DNA): TGTGTCAGCCGGGTGACCTCTGGAAACACCATATATTTT. This codes for CVSRVTSGNTIYF.

This clonotype was recorded many times. The chain carries TRBV20-1 and TRBJ2-5; no reliable D call. CDR3 size: 11 residues. Deletions cut 1 base from V and 6 bases from J, with 6 bases between. Germline CDR1 DFQATT, CDR2 SNEGSKA (reference sequence). This chain's CDR3 is CSARVKQTQYF. In DNA, the CDR3 is TGCAGTGCTAGAGTGAAACAGACCCAGTACTTC.

J is TRBJ1-2 and V is TRBV6-6; possible D gene TRBD1, 5 bases. This CDR3 contains 14 residues. CDR1 is MNHNY and CDR2 is SVGAGI in the germline V gene (reference sequence). V lost 10 bases, J lost 5 bases, and 20 bases lay in between. In nucleotides, the CDR3 is TGTGCCACCCAGGGTAACAGTCAAATGTATGGCTACACCTTC. It encodes CATQGNSQMYGYTF.

Turning to this clonotype: The CDR3 does not end in the conserved phenylalanine or tryptophan, so this is likely a read error. This rearrangement joins TRBV5-1 to TRBJ1-4, with D unresolved. Trimming pared 5 bases from V and 8 bases from J, leaving 10 bases between. The CDR3 length is 12 residues. Germline values: CDR1 SGHRS, CDR2 YFSETQ. The CDR3 protein is CASSLTGEKLFL. The DNA of the CDR3 is TGCGCCAGCAGTCTGACGGGAGAAAAACTGTTTCTT.

This clonotype was seen more than once but under ten times. This chain uses TRBV7-2 with TRBJ1-6; D unclear. V lost 2 bases to trimming and J lost 5 bases, with 7 bases between them. Germline values: CDR1 SGHTA, CDR2 FQGNSA. The CDR3 is made up of 14 amino acids. CDR3 DNA sequence: TGTGCCAGCAGCTTAATGGTTAATAATTCACCCCTCCACTTT. Amino acid sequence: CASSLMVNNSPLHF. The whole variable domain, filled in from reference TRBV7-2 and TRBJ1-6, reads GAGVSQSPSNKVTEKGKDVELRCDPISGHTALYWYRQSLGQGLEFLIYFQGNSAPDKSGLPSDRFSAERTGGSVSTLTIQRTQQEDSAVYLCASSLMVNNSPLHFGNGTRLTVT.

The V and J genes are TRBV7-2 and TRBJ1-3, with no clear D. This CDR3 is built from 13 residues. Per the germline V gene, CDR1 is SGHTA and CDR2 is FQGNSA. Trimming shortened V by 6 bases and J by 4 bases, and 10 bases separated the two germline ends. Here the CDR3 DNA reads TGTGCCAGCAGACCAGCGTCAGGAAACACCATATATTTT. It encodes CASRPASGNTIYF.

The rearrangement joins TRBV10-1 to TRBJ2-2; unclear D gene. V was clipped by 5 bases and J by 8 bases, with 9 bases between them. The CDR3 extends over 12 amino acids. Germline CDR1 reads WNHNN; CDR2 reads SYGVQD (reference sequence). The CDR3, as DNA: TGCGCCAGCAGTCCTCGACCTGGGGAGCTGTTTTTT. It codes for CASSPRPGELFF.

The chain carries TRBV29-1 and TRBJ2-1; D gene ambiguous. The V end was cut by 3 bases, the J end by 10 bases, with 7 bases between. The CDR3 is 10 amino acids. Germline CDR1 SQVTM, CDR2 ANQGSEA. As DNA, the CDR3 is TGCAGCGTTGATCGGCTAGAGCAGTTCTTC. Translating it yields CSVDRLEQFF.

This clonotype was detected once. The genes are TRBV10-3 and TRBJ1-2; D is ambiguous. The CDR3 contains 11 residues. Per germline, CDR1 ENHRY and CDR2 SYGVKD. Trimming removed 4 bases at V and 2 bases at J, with 2 bases between. In DNA, the CDR3 is TGTGCCATCAGTGGGAACTATGGCTACACCTTC. Protein sequence: CAISGNYGYTF.

The V gene is TRBV7-2, the J gene TRBJ1-2; D uncertain. V shed 5 bases and J shed 8 bases, with 18 bases lying between them. Germline values: CDR1 SGHTA, CDR2 FQGNSA. The CDR3 length is 14 residues. CDR3 region: CASSPLGSPGGYTF. CDR3 sequence (DNA): TGTGCCAGCAGCCCCCTCGGGTCTCCGGGAGGCTACACCTTC.

In regard to this clonotype: A read error may account for a junction end that differs from germline. The genes are TRBV5-1 and TRBJ2-5; TRBD1 might be the D (5 bases). The CDR3 totals 14 residues. The germline CDR1 and CDR2 sequences are SGHRS and YFSETQ. CDR3 nucleotide sequence: TGCGCCAGCAGCCTAGACAGTCTCCAAGAGACCCAGAACTTC. It yields the protein CASSLDSLQETQNF.

The J gene is TRBJ2-2, the V gene TRBV29-1; 11 nucleotides agree with TRBD2. J was trimmed by 4 bases and V by 6 bases; bases with no gene match: 4. The CDR3 has 14 amino acids. From germline, CDR1 is SQVTM and CDR2 ANQGSEA. CDR3: CSVSLAGGTGELFF. The CDR3 nucleotides are TGCAGCGTGTCCCTAGCGGGAGGCACCGGGGAGCTGTTTTTT.

The chain is built from TRBV15 and TRBJ1-2, with TRBD1 matching 8 bases. The CDR3 is made up of 14 amino acids. V lost 10 bases, J lost 4 bases, and 11 bases stayed unmatched. The germline V gene has CDR1 LNHNV and CDR2 YYDKDF (reference sequence). CDR3 region: CAIGLDRGLYGYTF. The CDR3 region has the DNA TGTGCCATCGGCCTTGACAGGGGACTCTATGGCTACACCTTC.

This clonotype has only a few counts. V and J are TRBV5-1 and TRBJ2-7; tentatively, D is TRBD2 (5 bases). Germline V gene lookup returns CDR1 SGHRS and CDR2 YFSETQ. The CDR3 has 13 residues. With 2 bases removed from V and 6 bases from J, the gap between germline ends came to 12 bases. The CDR3 region is CASSLQFEGEQYF. CDR3 bases: TGCGCCAGCAGCTTACAGTTTGAGGGCGAGCAGTACTTC.

J is TRBJ2-7 and V is TRBV15; D unclear. The germline V gene encodes CDR1 LNHNV and CDR2 YYDKDF (reference sequence). V was cut by 10 bases and J by 0 bases, with 19 bases left in between. The CDR3 totals 15 residues. This CDR3 reads CASSDQEYSSYEQYF. The CDR3 nucleotides are TGTGCCAGCAGTGACCAGGAGTACAGCTCCTACGAGCAGTACTTC.

V gene TRBV29-1 combines with J gene TRBJ1-2; D perhaps matches TRBD1 (6 bases). The CDR3 has 14 residues. V lost 4 bases to trimming and J lost 6 bases, with 18 bases between them. Per the germline V gene, CDR1 is SQVTM and CDR2 is ANQGSEA. The CDR3 coding sequence is TGCAGCGTTGCCCCTGAGGGGGGGGAGGATGGCTACACCTTC. Translation: CSVAPEGGEDGYTF.

This clonotype was seen at least ten times. The rearrangement links TRBV10-3 to TRBJ2-7; D remains unclear. Trimming shortened V by 6 bases and J by 4 bases, and 7 bases separated the two germline ends. The germline V gene has CDR1 ENHRY and CDR2 SYGVKD. This CDR3 contains 11 residues. CDR3 loop: CAISDSYEQYF. In DNA, the CDR3 is TGTGCCATCAGCGATAGTTACGAGCAGTACTTC.

Turning to this clonotype: With a much larger clone just one base away, this may be a read error. The CDR3 sequence is CASSPGQGSESQYF. CDR3 bases: TGTGCCAGCAGCCCGGGACAGGGCTCAGAGAGCCAGTACTTC. V and J are TRBV11-1 and TRBJ2-5, with TRBD1 matching 9 bases. The CDR3 runs 14 residues. Germline CDR1 is SGHAT and CDR2 is FQDESV (reference sequence).

Note on this clonotype: Being one base from a much bigger clone, this may be a read error. The CDR3 reads CAWSRGMGDQPQHF. DNA for the CDR3: TGTGCCTGGAGCAGAGGGATGGGGGATCAGCCCCAGCATTTT. This sequence joins TRBV30 and TRBJ1-5, with D possibly being TRBD1 (5 bases). CDR3 size: 14 residues. The germline V and J ends were trimmed by 3 bases and 5 bases, with 14 bases remaining between them. From germline, CDR1 is GTSNPN and CDR2 SVGIG (reference sequence).

In this sample, this clonotype turned up once. J is TRBJ2-7 and V is TRBV20-1; 8 nucleotides align to TRBD1. The CDR3 spans 11 residues. CDR1 and CDR2 (germline): DFQATT, SNEGSKA (reference sequence). V shed 7 bases, J shed 4 bases, and the junction held 3 bases outside the gene matches. Written as DNA, the CDR3 is TGCAGTGGTAACAGGGGGTACGAGCAGTACTTC. Translation: CSGNRGYEQYF.

V usage is TRBV29-1 and J usage is TRBJ1-2, with 7 bases that match TRBD1. Germline V lookup: CDR1 SQVTM, CDR2 ANQGSEA. J was trimmed by 4 bases and V by 6 bases; bases with no gene match: 5. The CDR3 covers 12 residues. The DNA for the CDR3 is TGCAGCGTCCCCCAGGGGGTCTATGGCTACACCTTC. Its protein product is CSVPQGVYGYTF.

The chain has TRBV29-1 and TRBJ1-4, with D perhaps matching TRBD1 (6 bases). This CDR3 is 15 amino acids long. Germline loops: CDR1 SQVTM, CDR2 ANQGSEA. V lost 6 bases and J lost 7, with 21 bases in between. The CDR3 coding sequence is TGCAGCGTGACACGGGCGGGGACATCGGGTGAAAAACTGTTTTTT. Its translation is CSVTRAGTSGEKLFF.

This clonotype was detected only a few times. V and J are TRBV7-6 and TRBJ2-5; weak D call: TRBD2 (7 bases). The V end lost 0 bases, the J end lost 2 bases, and 13 bases lay between the germline ends. CDR1 and CDR2 from the germline V gene are SGHVS and FNYEAQ. CDR3 length equals 16 residues. This CDR3 reads CASSLALRGHQETQYF. As DNA, the CDR3 is TGTGCCAGCAGCTTAGCGCTGCGGGGGCATCAAGAGACCCAGTACTTC.

This clonotype was recorded at least ten times. The chain has TRBV6-2 or TRBV6-3 and TRBJ2-5, with a weak D call TRBD1 (6 bases). This CDR3 has 14 amino acids. Trimming took off 6 bases at V and 4 bases at J, with 15 bases between the two ends. CDR1 and CDR2 (germline): MNHEY, SVGEGT. The CDR3 loop reads CASSRNTQGETQYF. CDR3 sequence (DNA): TGTGCCAGCAGCCGAAATACACAGGGAGAGACCCAGTACTTC.

This clonotype was picked up a small number of times. CDR3 in amino acids: CASGDHLDEQYF. CDR3 bases: TGTGCCAGCGGGGACCACTTGGACGAGCAGTACTTC. The chain has TRBV2 and TRBJ2-7; D tentatively reads TRBD1 or TRBD2 (5 bases each). The CDR3 is made up of 12 amino acids. Per germline, CDR1 SNHLY and CDR2 FYNNEI. Trimming cost V 8 bases and J 5 bases, with 13 bases left between them.

On this clonotype: Being one base from a much bigger clone, this may be a read error. The J gene is TRBJ1-2, the V gene TRBV3-1; D unresolved. V shed 1 base and J shed 6 bases, with 9 bases lying between them. The CDR3 consists of 13 residues. In germline, CDR1 is LGHDT, CDR2 YNNKEL (reference sequence). The CDR3 loop is CASSQGTIDGYTF. The CDR3 bases are TGTGCCAGCAGCCAAGGGACGATTGATGGCTACACCTTC.